This T cell receptor (beta chain) was documented in a study of blood T cell repertoires in COVID-19. The wider study: COVID-19 samples, acute and convalescent, were from the United States, Italy and Spain. Sources were T cells, B-cell-depleted T cells, or PBMCs; the material itself was cDNA or gDNA.

In the source study's methods: Amplification with reference gene primers provided the estimates of nucleated cell counts. Measured with immunoSEQ multiplex PCR; TCRdb has only the in-frame clones, and not every one. That table gives V, J and clone size, and the DNA gave D and trimming. The sample yields around 84,000 clones, around nine tenths seen once. Germline V gene data show CDR1 as GTSNPN and CDR2 as SVGIG (reference sequence). The CDR3 runs to 12 residues. V lost 5 bases and J lost 8; bases outside the gene matches: 6. The receptor was isolated from a man at least 80 years old with active or convalescent COVID-19. This chain uses TRBV30 with TRBJ1-2, with 9 bases identical to TRBD1. Material for sequencing was peripheral blood. The chain's CDR3 is CAWGQGLSGYTF. CDR3 coding DNA: TGTGCCTGGGGACAGGGGTTGAGCGGCTACACCTTC. Based on the CDR3 plus reference TRBV30 and TRBJ1-2, the full variable domain is SQTIHQWPATLVQPVGSPLSLECTVEGTSNPNLYWYRQAAGRGLQLLFYSVGIGQISSEVPQNLSASRPQDRQFILSSKKLLLSDSGFYLCAWGQGLSGYTFGSGTRLTVV.